This entry describes one TCR beta chain. The source of the sample is a study of blood T cell repertoires in COVID-19. Across the study: Sites across the United States, Italy and Spain contributed samples from acute and convalescent COVID-19.

V was shortened by 3 bases and J by 2 bases, with 14 bases between the two germline ends. Germline lookup yields CDR1 SGHVS and CDR2 FNYEAQ. This CDR3 has 16 amino acids. Per the original data handling: Amplification with reference gene primers provided the estimates of nucleated cell counts. Sequenced by immunoSEQ multiplex PCR; TCRdb stores in-frame clones only, minus some. The V and J calls and the clone size are those of that table, but D and trimming were determined from the DNA. The sample lists about 130,000 clones, around 86% seen once, with 5% to 7.5% in the top ten. The specimen sequenced was peripheral blood. The chain recombines TRBV7-6 with TRBJ2-1; a possible D gene is TRBD2 (5 bases). The TCR was taken from an elderly man with active or convalescent COVID-19. CDR3 residues: CASSFRGLKPYNEQFF. In nucleotides, the CDR3 is TGTGCCAGCAGCTTCCGTGGACTTAAGCCCTACAATGAGCAGTTCTTC. Full variable domain (rest looked up from reference TRBV7-6 and TRBJ2-1): GAGVSQSPRYKVTKRGQDVALRCDPISGHVSLYWYRQALGQGPEFLTYFNYEAQQDKSGLPNDRFSAERPEGSISTLTIQRTEQRDSAMYRCASSFRGLKPYNEQFFGPGTRLTVL.